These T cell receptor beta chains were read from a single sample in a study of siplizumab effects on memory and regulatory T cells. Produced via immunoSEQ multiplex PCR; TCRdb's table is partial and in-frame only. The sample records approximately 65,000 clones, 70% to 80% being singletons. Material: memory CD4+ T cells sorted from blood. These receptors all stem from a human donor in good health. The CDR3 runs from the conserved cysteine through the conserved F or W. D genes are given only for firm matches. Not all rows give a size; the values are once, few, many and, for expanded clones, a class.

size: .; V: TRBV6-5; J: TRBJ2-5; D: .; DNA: TGTGCCAGCAGTTTGTTAGGGGGGGCGAGCGAAAAGACCCAGTACTTC; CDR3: CASSLLGGASEKTQYF
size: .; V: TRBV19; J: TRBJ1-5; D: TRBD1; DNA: TGTGCCAGCTCCCCGCGGAACCTCCGACCGGGACAGGGCCGGAATCAGCCCCAGCATTTT; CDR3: CASSPRNLRPGQGRNQPQHF
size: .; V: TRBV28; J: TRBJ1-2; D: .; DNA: TGTGCCAGCAGAGACAGTACAAGAGGCTACACCTTC; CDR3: CASRDSTRGYTF
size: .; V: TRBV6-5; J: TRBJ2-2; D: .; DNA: TGTGCCAGCAGTTACTCGAATAGGGGCGGGGAGCTGTTTTTT; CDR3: CASSYSNRGGELFF
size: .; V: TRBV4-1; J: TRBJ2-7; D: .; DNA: TGCGCCAGCAGCCAGACGGACAGTAGCTCCTACGAGCAGTACTTC; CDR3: CASSQTDSSSYEQYF
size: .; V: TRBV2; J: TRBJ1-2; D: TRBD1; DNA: TGTGCCAGCAGTCCCCGGCGGAGGGGGCAAAACTATGGCTACACCTTC; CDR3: CASSPRRRGQNYGYTF
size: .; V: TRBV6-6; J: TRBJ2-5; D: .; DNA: TGTGCCAGCAGTTACGGCGTGGACCGCATTGAGACCCAGTACTTC; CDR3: CASSYGVDRIETQYF
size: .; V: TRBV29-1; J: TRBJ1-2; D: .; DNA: TGCAGCGTTGACGTCACAGCCTATGGCTACACCTTC; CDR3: CSVDVTAYGYTF
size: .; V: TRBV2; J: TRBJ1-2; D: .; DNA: TGTGCCAGCAAGGTAGATGGCTACACCTTC; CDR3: CASKVDGYTF
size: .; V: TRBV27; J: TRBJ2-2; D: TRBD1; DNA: TGTGCCAGCAGAATAGCCTCGGACAGGGGCTCCGGGGAGCTGTTTTTT; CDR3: CASRIASDRGSGELFF
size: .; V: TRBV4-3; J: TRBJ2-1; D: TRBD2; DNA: TGCGCCAGCAGCCAAGAAGTAGCGGGGGGGGCCTACAATGAGCAGTTCTTC; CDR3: CASSQEVAGGAYNEQFF
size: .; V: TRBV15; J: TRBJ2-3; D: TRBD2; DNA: TGTGCCACCAGTAGCGGGGGGTCGACAGATACGCAGTATTTT; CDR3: CATSSGGSTDTQYF
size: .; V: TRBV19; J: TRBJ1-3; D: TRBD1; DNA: TGTGCCAGTAGCCACAGACAGGGATCCGGAAACACCATATATTTT; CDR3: CASSHRQGSGNTIYF
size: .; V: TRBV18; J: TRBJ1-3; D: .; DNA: TGTGCCAGCTCACCCAATGAAAACACCATATATTTT; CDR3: CASSPNENTIYF
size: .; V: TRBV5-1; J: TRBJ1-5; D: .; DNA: TGCGCCAGCAGCCGGGACTCTCTTAATCAGCCCCAGCATTTT; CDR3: CASSRDSLNQPQHF
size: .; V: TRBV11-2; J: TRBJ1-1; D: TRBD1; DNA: TGTGCCAGCAGCCCAGACAGGGTTTGGAACACTGAAGCTTTCTTT; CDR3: CASSPDRVWNTEAFF
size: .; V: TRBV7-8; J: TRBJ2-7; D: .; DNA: TGTGCCAGCAGCTTAGCCTTACATTCCTACGAGCAGTACTTC; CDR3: CASSLALHSYEQYF
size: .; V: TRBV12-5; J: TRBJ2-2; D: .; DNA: TGTGCTAGTGGTTTTAATGCCGGGGAGCTGTTTTTT; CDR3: CASGFNAGELFF
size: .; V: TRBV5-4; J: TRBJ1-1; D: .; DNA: TGTGCCAGCAGCCTGGGACAATACACTGAAGCTTTCTTT; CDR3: CASSLGQYTEAFF
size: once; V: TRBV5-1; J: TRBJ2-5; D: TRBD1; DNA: TGCGCCAGCAGCTCCGGGACAGCTGCTACAAGAGCCCAGTACTTC; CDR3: CASSSGTAATRAQYF
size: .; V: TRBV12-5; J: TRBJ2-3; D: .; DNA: TGTGCTAGTGGTTTTCAGGGGCGAGATACGCAGTATTTT; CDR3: CASGFQGRDTQYF
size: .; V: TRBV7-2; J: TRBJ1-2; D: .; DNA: TGTGCCAGCAGCCCGATGACCGACCCGAACTATGGCTACACCTTC; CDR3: CASSPMTDPNYGYTF
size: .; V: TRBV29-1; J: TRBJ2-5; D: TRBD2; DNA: TGCAGCGCCTACGGGACTAGTCGGAAAGAGACCCAGTACTTC; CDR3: CSAYGTSRKETQYF
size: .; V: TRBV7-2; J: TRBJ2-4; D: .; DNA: TGTGCCAGCAGCTACGGGGTGAACATTCAGTACTTC; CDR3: CASSYGVNIQYF
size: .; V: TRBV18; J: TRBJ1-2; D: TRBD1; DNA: TGTGCCAGCTCACCCGGGACAGGGCCGCTAGTGGGTGGCTACACCTTC; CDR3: CASSPGTGPLVGGYTF
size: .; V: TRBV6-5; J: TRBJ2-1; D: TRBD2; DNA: TGTGCCAGCAGTTACGATGCGGGGGGCCCCTACAATGAGCAGTTCTTC; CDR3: CASSYDAGGPYNEQFF
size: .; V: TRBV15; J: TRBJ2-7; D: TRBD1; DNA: TGTGCCACCGCTGATATTTCCGGACAGGGGGCCTACGAGCAGTACTTC; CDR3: CATADISGQGAYEQYF
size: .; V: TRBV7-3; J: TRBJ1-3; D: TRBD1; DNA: TGTGCCAGCAGCTCGGGACAGGGCGCAGGAAACACCATATATTTT; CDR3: CASSSGQGAGNTIYF
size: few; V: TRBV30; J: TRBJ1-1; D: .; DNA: TGTGCCTGGAGTCCTTCGGACACTGAAGCTTTCTTT; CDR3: CAWSPSDTEAFF